The source of this T cell receptor beta chain is a study of CD8 T cells in ankylosing spondylitis. V shed 1 base, J shed 4 bases, and the junction held 3 bases outside the gene matches. The CDR3 spans 14 residues. TCRdb re-analysed the 5' RACE reads in MiXCR, keeping a single row per CDR3 protein. The table has over 200,000 distinct CDR3 sequences, about 16% seen once; the top ten hold under 45%. Study results and limitations: A motif in TCR beta, a set of eight highly homologous variants, appeared characteristic of ankylosing spondylitis blood.

Only a few counts were recorded for this clonotype. The antigen is not known. Specimen: blood, either unsorted or a sorted T cell fraction (not recorded which). The rearrangement joins TRBV12-3 or TRBV12-4 to TRBJ1-2; 7 bases are shared with TRBD1. The clonotype was recovered from a male donor with ankylosing spondylitis. CDR3 protein: CASSLEQGSYGYTF. The CDR3 nucleotides read TGTGCCAGCAGTTTAGAACAGGGGAGCTATGGCTACACCTTC.